This TCR beta chain appears in the sequencing data of a study of blood T cell repertoires in COVID-19. For the study at large: The United States, Italy and Spain provided the acute and convalescent COVID-19 samples.

Sequencing was performed with immunoSEQ multiplex PCR; in TCRdb, only in-frame clones are kept and a portion is missing. The sample has about 210,000 clones, 70% to 90% seen once; the top ten hold 4.8%. The germline V gene encodes CDR1 KGHDR and CDR2 SFDVKD. The CDR3 consists of 14 residues. The ends were cut back, 7 bases at V and 4 bases at J, with 16 bases in the middle. The chain employs TRBV24-1 and TRBJ2-7; perhaps TRBD1 as D (5 bases). The material sequenced was peripheral blood. The TCR was taken from a woman aged 35 to 49 with acute or convalescent COVID-19. The CDR3 protein is CATSPPTVNYEQYV. The CDR3 DNA follows: TGTGCCACCAGCCCCCCGACAGTGAATTACGAGCAGTACGTC.